Listed below are T cell receptor beta chains from one sample, sequenced in a study of cytomegalovirus exposure and HLA in healthy donors. Assay: immunoSEQ multiplex PCR; the TCRdb copy retains only in-frame clones and omits some. The sample yields a few hundred thousand clones, roughly 90% seen once. Sequenced input: PBMCs. The receptors come from a man aged 25-40 years in good health and CMV-seronegative. Both conserved end residues are part of each CDR3. A D gene is named only where the DNA matches it firmly. Clone size is shown for a subset of rows, as once, few, many or a class of expanded clone.

TRBJ1-4 . . TRBV10-3 CATSRDSSTNEKLFF TGTGCCACATCCCGGGACTCCTCAACTAATGAAAAACTGTTTTTT
TRBJ1-3 . . TRBV4-1 CASSLQGSGNTIYF TGCGCCAGCAGCCTACAGGGTTCTGGAAACACCATATATTTT
TRBJ1-1 . . TRBV6-1 CASSRPGVRIEAFF TGTGCCAGCAGCCGCCCGGGGGTAAGAATTGAAGCTTTCTTT
TRBJ2-1 TRBD2 once TRBV5-1 CASSLRGAYNEQFF TGCGCCAGCAGCTTACGGGGGGCCTACAATGAGCAGTTCTTC
TRBJ2-1 . . TRBV15 CATSRTRGGGSAQDNEQFF TGTGCCACCAGCCGAACCAGGGGCGGGGGCTCAGCCCAAGACAATGAGCAGTTCTTC
TRBJ2-1 TRBD2 . TRBV2 CASREGTSYNNEQFF TGTGCCAGCAGGGAAGGGACTAGTTACAACAATGAGCAGTTCTTC
TRBJ2-1 . . TRBV7-2 CASSRLPNEQFF TGTGCCAGCAGCCGTCTTCCCAATGAGCAGTTCTTC
TRBJ2-1 TRBD1 . TRBV6-5 CASSPGTGFYNEQFF TGTGCCAGCAGTCCGGGGACAGGTTTCTACAATGAGCAGTTCTTC
TRBJ1-2 . . TRBV5-6 CASSLDTGYGYTF TGTGCCAGCAGCTTGGATACAGGTTATGGCTACACCTTC
TRBJ1-1 TRBD1 . TRBV9 CASSPRGLGEAFF TGTGCCAGCAGCCCTAGGGGGCTTGGTGAAGCTTTCTTT
TRBJ2-1 TRBD2 . TRBV10-2 CASRTSGGPREQFF TGCGCCAGCAGAACTAGCGGGGGCCCCAGAGAGCAGTTCTTC
TRBJ2-2 TRBD2 . TRBV4-2 CASSQPTSSGELFF TGTGCCAGCAGCCAACCGACTAGCTCCGGGGAGCTGTTTTTT
TRBJ1-1 . . TRBV12-5 CASDLQGRTEAFF TGTGCTAGTGACCTACAGGGCCGGACTGAAGCTTTCTTT
TRBJ2-1 TRBD1 . TRBV19 CASSNVVTGGEQFF TGTGCCAGTAGTAATGTTGTGACAGGGGGTGAGCAGTTCTTC
TRBJ1-3 TRBD1 once TRBV9 CASSVWDSSGNTIYF TGTGCCAGCAGCGTGTGGGACAGCTCTGGAAACACCATATATTTT
TRBJ1-6 . once TRBV5-4 CASSLLGENSPLHF TGTGCCAGCAGCTTGCTCGGAGAAAATTCACCCCTCCACTTT
TRBJ1-4 . . TRBV27 CASRSSGVREKLFF TGTGCCAGCAGATCGTCAGGGGTGCGGGAAAAACTGTTTTTT
TRBJ1-6 . . TRBV30 CAWSVLLTGSSNSPLHF TGTGCCTGGAGTGTCCTCCTCACAGGGTCTAGCAATTCACCCCTCCACTTT
TRBJ1-5 . . TRBV15 CATSRDRRAGNQPQHF TGTGCCACCAGCAGAGATCGCAGGGCTGGGAATCAGCCCCAGCATTTT
TRBJ2-7 TRBD1 . TRBV11-2 CASSLAGGRNEQYF TGTGCCAGCAGCTTAGCAGGGGGTAGGAACGAGCAGTACTTC
TRBJ2-7 TRBD2 . TRBV11-2 CASSAPGSGGHRYEQYF TGTGCCAGCAGCGCCCCGGGTAGCGGGGGGCATCGCTACGAGCAGTACTTC
TRBJ1-1 . . TRBV5-1 CASSLVLYGGALPNTEAFF TGCGCCAGCAGCTTGGTGTTATATGGGGGGGCCCTTCCCAACACTGAAGCTTTCTTT
TRBJ1-5 TRBD1 . TRBV18 CASSLETGGNNQPQHF TGTGCCAGCTCACTGGAGACAGGGGGCAACAATCAGCCCCAGCATTTT
TRBJ1-1 . once TRBV11-2 CASSLTPVATVNTEAFF TGTGCCAGCAGCCTAACTCCGGTTGCGACAGTGAACACTGAAGCTTTCTTT
TRBJ2-3 TRBD2 . TRBV7-9 CASSPPTSGGRTDTQYF TGTGCCAGCAGTCCTCCGACTAGCGGGGGCCGCACAGATACGCAGTATTTT
TRBJ2-7 TRBD2 . TRBV5-1 CASSLVAGGHYEQYF TGCGCCAGCAGCTTGGTGGCGGGGGGACACTACGAGCAGTACTTC
TRBJ1-2 TRBD1 . TRBV7-2 CASSLGGTGKYGYTF TGTGCCAGCAGCTTAGGAGGGACAGGCAAATATGGCTACACCTTC
TRBJ2-7 TRBD1 . TRBV6-6 CASSTDRGAYEQYF TGTGCCAGCAGCACGGACAGGGGAGCCTACGAGCAGTACTTC
TRBJ1-1 . . TRBV18 CASSSPNRQNTEAFF TGTGCCAGCTCCTCCCCGAACAGACAGAACACTGAAGCTTTCTTT
TRBJ1-4 . . TRBV19 CASSDRPNEKLFF TGTGCCAGTTCGGACAGACCGAATGAAAAACTGTTTTTT
TRBJ2-1 TRBD1 . TRBV2 CASSPTGTGGVNEQFF TGTGCCAGCAGTCCGACCGGGACAGGGGGAGTTAATGAGCAGTTCTTC
TRBJ2-7 TRBD1 . TRBV27 CASSLGTGTGKREQYF TGTGCCAGCAGTTTAGGTACCGGGACAGGGAAGAGGGAGCAGTACTTC
TRBJ2-7 TRBD1 . TRBV2 CASSPLIRGTGTGVAYEQYF TGTGCCAGCAGTCCCTTGATCAGGGGTACCGGGACAGGGGTGGCCTACGAGCAGTACTTC
TRBJ1-2 TRBD1 . TRBV5-4 CASSQDRGRGYTF TGTGCCAGCAGCCAAGACAGGGGGCGAGGCTACACCTTC
TRBJ2-1 TRBD2 . TRBV4-1 CASSQEKGGNEQFF TGCGCCAGCAGCCAAGAAAAGGGAGGGAATGAGCAGTTCTTC
TRBJ1-6 . . TRBV6-5 CASSYSHSNSPLHF TGTGCCAGCAGTTACTCGCACAGCAATTCACCCCTCCACTTT
TRBJ1-2 TRBD1 once TRBV11-2 CASSLGRGTGKHYGYTF TGTGCCAGCAGCTTAGGCCGAGGGACAGGGAAGCACTATGGCTACACCTTC
TRBJ1-1 . . TRBV6-6 CASSYSTEAEAFF TGTGCCAGCAGTTACTCGACGGAGGCTGAAGCTTTCTTT
TRBJ1-2 TRBD1 . TRBV9 CASSAGQGDYGYTF TGTGCCAGCAGCGCTGGACAGGGGGACTATGGCTACACCTTC
TRBJ2-7 TRBD2 . TRBV7-9 CASSSGTSGVYEQYF TGTGCCAGCAGCTCCGGGACTAGCGGGGTTTACGAGCAGTACTTC
TRBJ1-2 TRBD1 . TRBV6-1 CASSELFSDRVYGYTF TGTGCCAGCAGTGAACTTTTTTCAGACAGGGTCTATGGCTACACCTTC
TRBJ1-2 . . TRBV6-5 CASSYSHQQGYGYTF TGTGCCAGCAGTTACTCCCACCAACAGGGCTATGGCTACACCTTC
TRBJ1-2 . . TRBV4-3 CASSPSGGALRGYTF TGCGCCAGCAGCCCGAGCGGGGGCGCCTTGCGTGGCTACACCTTC
TRBJ2-2 . . TRBV6-4 CASRKAGTGELFF TGTGCCAGCAGGAAAGCAGGCACCGGGGAGCTGTTTTTT
TRBJ1-2 TRBD1 few TRBV30 CAWSYDRGGYGYTF TGTGCCTGGAGTTACGACAGGGGAGGTTATGGCTACACCTTC
TRBJ2-7 . . TRBV5-1 CASSPTGGSPYEQYF TGCGCCAGCAGCCCCACGGGGGGCTCTCCCTACGAGCAGTACTTC
TRBJ2-5 TRBD2 . TRBV6-6 CASSYFLAGDYTQYF TGTGCCAGCAGTTACTTTCTAGCGGGGGACTACACCCAGTACTTC
TRBJ2-7 . . TRBV7-2 CASSLGGHEQYF TGTGCCAGCAGCTTAGGGGGCCACGAGCAGTACTTC
TRBJ1-3 TRBD1 . TRBV19 CASGQGLSSGNTIYF TGTGCCAGTGGACAGGGACTGAGCTCTGGAAACACCATATATTTT
TRBJ1-2 . few TRBV15 CATSRDSDYGYTF TGTGCCACCAGCAGAGACAGTGACTATGGCTACACCTTC
TRBJ2-1 . . TRBV14 CASSQVGGFVNEQFF TGTGCCAGCAGCCAAGTTGGGGGCTTCGTTAATGAGCAGTTCTTC
TRBJ1-1 . . TRBV25-1 CASSEGYPGTEAFF TGTGCCAGCAGTGAAGGCTATCCGGGCACTGAAGCTTTCTTT
TRBJ2-7 TRBD1 few TRBV6-1 CASSPRQGAYEQYF TGTGCCAGCAGCCCCAGACAGGGTGCCTACGAGCAGTACTTC
TRBJ2-7 . . TRBV6-1 CASRNRMEQYF TGTGCCAGCAGAAACAGAATGGAGCAGTACTTC
TRBJ2-2 TRBD1 once TRBV10-1 CASSEGGTGGITGELFF TGCGCCAGCAGTGAAGGCGGGACAGGGGGCATCACCGGGGAGCTGTTTTTT
TRBJ2-7 TRBD2 . TRBV2 CASSEATSGTYEQYF TGTGCCAGCAGTGAAGCCACTAGCGGTACCTACGAGCAGTACTTC
TRBJ2-7 . . TRBV5-6 CASSFDAVSYEQYF TGTGCCAGCAGCTTTGATGCAGTTTCCTACGAGCAGTACTTC